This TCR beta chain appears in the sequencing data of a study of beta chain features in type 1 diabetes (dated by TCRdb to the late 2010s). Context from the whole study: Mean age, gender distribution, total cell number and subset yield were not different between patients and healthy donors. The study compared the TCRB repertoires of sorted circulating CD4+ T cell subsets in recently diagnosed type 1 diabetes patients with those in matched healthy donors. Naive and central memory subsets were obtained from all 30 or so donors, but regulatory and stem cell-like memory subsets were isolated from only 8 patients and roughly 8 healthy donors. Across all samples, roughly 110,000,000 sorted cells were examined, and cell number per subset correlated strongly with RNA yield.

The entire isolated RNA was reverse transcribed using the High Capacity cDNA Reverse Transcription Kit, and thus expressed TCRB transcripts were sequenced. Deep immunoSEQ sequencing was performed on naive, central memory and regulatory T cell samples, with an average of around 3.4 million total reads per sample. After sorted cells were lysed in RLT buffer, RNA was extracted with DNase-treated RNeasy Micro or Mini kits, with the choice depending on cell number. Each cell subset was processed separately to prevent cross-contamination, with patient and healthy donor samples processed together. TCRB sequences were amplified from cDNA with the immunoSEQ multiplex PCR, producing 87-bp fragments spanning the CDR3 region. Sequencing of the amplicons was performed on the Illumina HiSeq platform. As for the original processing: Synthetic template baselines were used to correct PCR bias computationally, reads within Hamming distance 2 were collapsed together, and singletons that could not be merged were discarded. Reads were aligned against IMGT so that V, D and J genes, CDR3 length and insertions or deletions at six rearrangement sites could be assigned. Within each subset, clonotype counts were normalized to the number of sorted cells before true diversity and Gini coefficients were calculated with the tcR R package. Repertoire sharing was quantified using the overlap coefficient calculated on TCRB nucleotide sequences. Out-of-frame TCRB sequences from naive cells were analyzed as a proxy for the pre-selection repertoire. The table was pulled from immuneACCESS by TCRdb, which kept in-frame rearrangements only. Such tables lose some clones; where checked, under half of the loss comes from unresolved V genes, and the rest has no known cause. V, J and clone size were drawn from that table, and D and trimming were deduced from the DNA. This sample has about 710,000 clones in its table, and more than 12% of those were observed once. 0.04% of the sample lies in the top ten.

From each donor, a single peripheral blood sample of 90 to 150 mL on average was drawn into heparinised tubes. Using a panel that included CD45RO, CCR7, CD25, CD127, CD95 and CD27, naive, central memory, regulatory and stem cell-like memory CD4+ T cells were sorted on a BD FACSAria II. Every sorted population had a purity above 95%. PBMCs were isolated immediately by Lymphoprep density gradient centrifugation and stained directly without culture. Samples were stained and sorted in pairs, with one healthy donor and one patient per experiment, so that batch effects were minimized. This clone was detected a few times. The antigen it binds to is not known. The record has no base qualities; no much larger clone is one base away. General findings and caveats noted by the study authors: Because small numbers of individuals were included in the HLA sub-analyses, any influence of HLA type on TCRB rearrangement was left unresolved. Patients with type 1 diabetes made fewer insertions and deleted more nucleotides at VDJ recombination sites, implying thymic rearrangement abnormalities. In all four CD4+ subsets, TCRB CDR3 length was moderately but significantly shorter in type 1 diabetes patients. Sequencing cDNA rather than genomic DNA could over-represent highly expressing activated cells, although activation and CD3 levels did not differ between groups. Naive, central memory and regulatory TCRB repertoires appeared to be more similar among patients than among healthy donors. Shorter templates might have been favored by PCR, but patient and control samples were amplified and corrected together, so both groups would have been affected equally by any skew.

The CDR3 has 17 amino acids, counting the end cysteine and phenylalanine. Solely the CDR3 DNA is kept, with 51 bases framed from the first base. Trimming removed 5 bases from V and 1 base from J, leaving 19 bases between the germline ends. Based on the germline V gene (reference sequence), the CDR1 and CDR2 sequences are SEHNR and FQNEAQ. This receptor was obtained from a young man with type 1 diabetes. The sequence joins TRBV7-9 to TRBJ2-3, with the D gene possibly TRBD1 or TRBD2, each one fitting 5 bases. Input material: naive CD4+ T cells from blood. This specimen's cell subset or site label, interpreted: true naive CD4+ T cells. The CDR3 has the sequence CASSPRPRGLGTDTQYF. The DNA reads TGTGCCAGCAGCCCCCGCCCACGGGGCCTTGGCACAGATACGCAGTATTTT.